This entry features one T cell receptor beta chain sequence. The trim removed 5 bases at V and 2 bases at J, leaving 9 bases unmatched. Germline CDR1 reads KGHSH; CDR2 reads LQKENI. CDR3 length equals 18 residues. The data derive from a study of cytomegalovirus exposure and HLA in healthy donors. Overall study: The platform used for the 120 validation repertoires matched that of the roughly 700 first-cohort repertoires, a later analysis reported.

Measured with immunoSEQ multiplex PCR; TCRdb has only the in-frame clones, and not every one. The data show approximately 150,000 clones, roughly nine tenths seen once. The J gene is TRBJ2-7, the V gene TRBV18; 16 positions match TRBD2. The sequencing sample was made of PBMCs. The receptor's source is a young woman in good health and CMV-seropositive. The CDR3 protein is CASSSGLAGGSWTYEQYF. The CDR3 bases are TGTGCCAGCTCATCGGGACTAGCGGGAGGGTCGTGGACCTACGAGCAGTACTTC.